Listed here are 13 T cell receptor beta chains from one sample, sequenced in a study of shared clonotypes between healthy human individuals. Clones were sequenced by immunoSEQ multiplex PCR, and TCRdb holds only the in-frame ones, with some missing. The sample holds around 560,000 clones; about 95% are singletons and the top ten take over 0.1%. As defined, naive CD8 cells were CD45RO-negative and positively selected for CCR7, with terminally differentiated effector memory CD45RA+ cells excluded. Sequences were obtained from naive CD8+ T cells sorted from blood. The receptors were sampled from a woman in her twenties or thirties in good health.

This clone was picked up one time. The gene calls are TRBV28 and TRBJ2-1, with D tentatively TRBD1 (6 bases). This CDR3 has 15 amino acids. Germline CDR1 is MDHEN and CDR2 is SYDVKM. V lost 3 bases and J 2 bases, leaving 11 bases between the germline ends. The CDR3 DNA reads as TGTGCCAGCAGTTTGGCACAGGGAACCTACAATGAGCAGTTCTTC. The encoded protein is CASSLAQGTYNEQFF.

The chain's CDR3 is CASSLSGGDNQPQHF. CDR3 DNA sequence: TGTGCCAGCAGTTTATCGGGAGGGGACAATCAGCCCCAGCATTTT. V is TRBV27 and J is TRBJ1-5; TRBD1 is a possible D gene (5 bases). Germline V gene lookup returns CDR1 MNHEY and CDR2 SMNVEV (reference sequence). Trimming removed 0 bases at V and 3 bases at J, with 9 bases between. CDR3 length: 15 amino acids.

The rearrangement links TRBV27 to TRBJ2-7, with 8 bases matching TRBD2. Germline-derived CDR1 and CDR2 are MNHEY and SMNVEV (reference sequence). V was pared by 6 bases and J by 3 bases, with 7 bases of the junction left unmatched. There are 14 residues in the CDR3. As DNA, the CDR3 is TGTGCCAGCAGACCGGGACTAGACATCTACGAGCAGTACTTC. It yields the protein CASRPGLDIYEQYF.

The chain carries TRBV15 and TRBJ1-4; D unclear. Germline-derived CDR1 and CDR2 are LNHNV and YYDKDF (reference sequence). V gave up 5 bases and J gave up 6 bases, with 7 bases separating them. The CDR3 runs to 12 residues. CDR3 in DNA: TGTGCCACCAGCCAGGAAGATGAAAAACTGTTTTTT. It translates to CATSQEDEKLFF.

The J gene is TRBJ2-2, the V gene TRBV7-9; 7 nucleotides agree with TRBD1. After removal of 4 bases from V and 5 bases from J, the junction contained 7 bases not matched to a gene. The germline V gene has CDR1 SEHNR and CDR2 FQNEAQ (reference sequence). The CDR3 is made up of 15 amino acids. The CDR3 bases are TGTGCCAGCAGCTCAACGACAGGGCCGACCGGGGAGCTGTTTTTT. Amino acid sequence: CASSSTTGPTGELFF.

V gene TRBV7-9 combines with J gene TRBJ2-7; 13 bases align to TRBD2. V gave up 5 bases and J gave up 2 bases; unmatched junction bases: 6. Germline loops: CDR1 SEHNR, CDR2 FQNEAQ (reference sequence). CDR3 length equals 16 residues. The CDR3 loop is CASSAGTSGTTYEQYF. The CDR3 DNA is TGTGCCAGCAGCGCCGGGACTAGCGGGACTACCTACGAGCAGTACTTC. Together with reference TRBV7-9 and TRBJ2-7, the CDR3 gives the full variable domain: DTGVSQNPRHKITKRGQNVTFRCDPISEHNRLYWYRQTLGQGPEFLTYFQNEAQLEKSRLLSDRFSAERPKGSFSTLEIQRTEQGDSAMYLCASSAGTSGTTYEQYFGPGTRLTVT.

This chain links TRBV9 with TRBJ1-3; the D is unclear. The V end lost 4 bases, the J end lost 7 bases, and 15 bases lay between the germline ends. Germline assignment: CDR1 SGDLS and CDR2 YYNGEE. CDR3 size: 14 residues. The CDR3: CASSPSWGGNTIYF. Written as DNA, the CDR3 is TGTGCCAGCAGCCCGAGCTGGGGTGGCAACACCATATATTTT.

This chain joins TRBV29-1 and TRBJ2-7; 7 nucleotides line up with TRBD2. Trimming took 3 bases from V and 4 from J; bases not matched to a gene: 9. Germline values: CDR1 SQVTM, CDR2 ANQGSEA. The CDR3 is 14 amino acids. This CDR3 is CSVDGGRGVYEQYF. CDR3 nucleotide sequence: TGCAGCGTTGACGGTGGGAGGGGCGTGTACGAGCAGTACTTC.

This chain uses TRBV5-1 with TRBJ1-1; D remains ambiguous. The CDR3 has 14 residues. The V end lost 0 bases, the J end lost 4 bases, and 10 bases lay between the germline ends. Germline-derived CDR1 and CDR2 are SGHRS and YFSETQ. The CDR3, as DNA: TGCGCCAGCAGCTTGGATCCGGGAGTCACTGAAGCTTTCTTT. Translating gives CASSLDPGVTEAFF.

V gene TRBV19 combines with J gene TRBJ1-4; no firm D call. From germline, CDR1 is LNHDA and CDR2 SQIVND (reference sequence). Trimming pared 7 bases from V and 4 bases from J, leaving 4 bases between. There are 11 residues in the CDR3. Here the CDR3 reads CASKGNEKLFF. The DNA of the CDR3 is TGTGCCAGTAAGGGTAATGAAAAACTGTTTTTT.

The CDR3: CASKSRGASTDTQYF. CDR3 coding DNA: TGTGCCAGCAAGTCACGGGGGGCAAGCACAGATACGCAGTATTTT. The chain combines TRBV6-5 with TRBJ2-3; possibly TRBD2 for D (7 bases). CDR1 is MNHEY, CDR2 SVGAGI, per germline. The CDR3 extends over 15 amino acids. V gave up 7 bases and J gave up 0 bases, with 14 bases separating them.

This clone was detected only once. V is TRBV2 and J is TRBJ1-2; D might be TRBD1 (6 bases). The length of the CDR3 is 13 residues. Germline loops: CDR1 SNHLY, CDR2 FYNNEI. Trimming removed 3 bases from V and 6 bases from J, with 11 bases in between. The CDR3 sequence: CASSDDRRNGYTF. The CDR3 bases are TGTGCCAGCAGTGATGACAGGAGGAATGGCTACACCTTC.

The CDR3: CASSSGAVETQYF. For the CDR3, the DNA is TGTGCCAGCAGCTCGGGGGCAGTTGAGACCCAGTACTTC. The chain combines TRBV5-6 with TRBJ2-5; tentatively, D is TRBD1 or TRBD2 (6 bases each). The CDR3 covers 13 residues. V was pared by 3 bases and J by 5 bases, with 11 bases between. Germline V gene data show CDR1 as SGHDT and CDR2 as YYEEEE.